This TCR beta chain was retrieved from a study of cytomegalovirus exposure and HLA in healthy donors. General study findings and limits: There were 150 to 200 TCR beta chains listed as cytomegalovirus-associated.

Note on this clone: The antigen remains unidentified.

This CDR3 contains 14 residues. Trimming took 5 bases from V and 3 from J, leaving 11 bases between them. The germline V gene encodes CDR1 MNHNY and CDR2 SVGAGI (reference sequence). Measured with immunoSEQ multiplex PCR; TCRdb has only the in-frame clones, and not every one. This repertoire shows about 150,000 clones, 85% to 90% found once; its top ten account for approximately 2.2%. Input material: PBMCs. The rearrangement joins TRBV6-6 to TRBJ1-3; D possibly corresponds to TRBD1 (5 bases). This sequence originates from a human donor in good health. DNA for the CDR3: TGTGCCAGCAGTCCCCGGGGGGGTGGAAACACCATATATTTT. Protein sequence: CASSPRGGGNTIYF.